A selection of T cell receptor beta chains follows, all from one sample in a study of radiation and T cells in renal cell carcinoma. Method: immunoSEQ multiplex PCR; TCRdb's copy keeps in-frame clones and lacks some. The sample includes some 60,000 clones, roughly 79% seen only once; the top ten take over 6%. This material consisted of blood, taken from a patient whose treatment included radiotherapy and nephrectomy. These receptors were collected from a man aged 55 to 70 with renal cell carcinoma. Each CDR3 is given with its conserved first and last residue. A clone size is listed for some rows: how often the clone was seen (once, few, many), or a class if it is expanded.

cdr3_length: 15; v_call: TRBV18; j_call: TRBJ1-2; clone_size: -; cdr3_aa: CASSPTNEGLGGYTF
cdr3_length: 16; v_call: TRBV7-8; j_call: TRBJ2-5; clone_size: few; cdr3_aa: CASSTGLATFGGTQYF
cdr3_length: 15; v_call: TRBV9; j_call: TRBJ2-2; clone_size: -; cdr3_aa: CASSVVLGNTGELFF
cdr3_length: 14; v_call: TRBV10-2; j_call: TRBJ2-5; clone_size: -; cdr3_aa: CASSFVTVQETQYF
cdr3_length: 16; v_call: TRBV5-1; j_call: TRBJ1-1; clone_size: once; cdr3_aa: CASRRVTGTGNTEAFF
cdr3_length: 15; v_call: TRBV7-6; j_call: TRBJ1-5; clone_size: -; cdr3_aa: CASSFRQGRGQPQHF
cdr3_length: 14; v_call: TRBV27; j_call: TRBJ1-3; clone_size: -; cdr3_aa: CASKLQGSGNTIYF
cdr3_length: 16; v_call: TRBV18; j_call: TRBJ1-2; clone_size: -; cdr3_aa: CASSPAGQPINYGYTF
cdr3_length: 13; v_call: TRBV5-1; j_call: TRBJ2-1; clone_size: -; cdr3_aa: CASATGDKDEQFF
cdr3_length: 14; v_call: TRBV6-5; j_call: TRBJ2-7; clone_size: once; cdr3_aa: CASSSGDRMSEQYF